A selection of T cell receptor beta chains follows, all from one sample in a study of T cell responses to AZD1222 COVID-19 vaccine. Data came from immunoSEQ multiplex PCR; TCRdb stores just in-frame clones and leaves some out. This sample yields about 150,000 clones, of which around 91% are seen a single time; approximately 5.9% belongs to the top ten. The sample here was peripheral blood, taken 28 days after the second AZD1222 dose. The receptors stem from an adult who received the AZD1222 COVID-19 vaccine. Each CDR3 is given with its conserved first and last residue. Each record gives: CDR3 length, V gene, D gene, J gene, clone size, CDR3 DNA, CDR3 protein. D genes are given only for firm matches. A row's size may be missing; if present it is once, few, many or a size class.

cdr3_length: 14; v_call: TRBV19; d_call: NA; j_call: TRBJ1-5; clone_size: NA; cdr3_nt: TGTGCCAGTAGTATCGCAGGGGTTGAACAGCCCCAGCATTTT; cdr3_aa: CASSIAGVEQPQHF
cdr3_length: 12; v_call: TRBV6-4; d_call: NA; j_call: TRBJ2-7; clone_size: NA; cdr3_nt: TGTGCCAGCGGGGGAGCGAGGGGCGAGCAGTACTTC; cdr3_aa: CASGGARGEQYF
cdr3_length: 13; v_call: TRBV6-5; d_call: NA; j_call: TRBJ2-3; clone_size: NA; cdr3_nt: TGTTCCAGCAGTAAGACAGGCACAGATACGCAGTATTTT; cdr3_aa: CSSSKTGTDTQYF
cdr3_length: 14; v_call: TRBV4-1; d_call: NA; j_call: TRBJ1-2; clone_size: NA; cdr3_nt: TGCGCCAGCAGCGACGGAGGGTTTAACTATGGCTACACCTTC; cdr3_aa: CASSDGGFNYGYTF
cdr3_length: 12; v_call: TRBV30; d_call: NA; j_call: TRBJ2-2; clone_size: NA; cdr3_nt: TGTGCCTGGAGTGTATACACCGGGGAGCTGTTTTTT; cdr3_aa: CAWSVYTGELFF
cdr3_length: 15; v_call: TRBV7-9; d_call: NA; j_call: TRBJ1-3; clone_size: NA; cdr3_nt: TGTGCCAGCAGCTTGTCTTCAGGGACAGGAAACACCATATATTTT; cdr3_aa: CASSLSSGTGNTIYF
cdr3_length: 16; v_call: TRBV6-6; d_call: TRBD1; j_call: TRBJ1-3; clone_size: NA; cdr3_nt: TGTGCCAGCAGGACGGACAGGCTACTCTCTGGAAACACCATATATTTT; cdr3_aa: CASRTDRLLSGNTIYF
cdr3_length: 16; v_call: TRBV19; d_call: NA; j_call: TRBJ1-4; clone_size: NA; cdr3_nt: TGTGCCAGTAGCTGGGGGTTGAAACCGGGTGAAGAAAAACTGTTTTTT; cdr3_aa: CASSWGLKPGEEKLFF
cdr3_length: 15; v_call: TRBV5-1; d_call: TRBD2; j_call: TRBJ2-3; clone_size: NA; cdr3_nt: TGCGCCAGCAGTTATAGCGGGGGGGGCACAGATACGCAGTATTTT; cdr3_aa: CASSYSGGGTDTQYF
cdr3_length: 14; v_call: TRBV7-2; d_call: TRBD2; j_call: TRBJ2-2; clone_size: NA; cdr3_nt: TGTGCCAGCATCCGACTAGCGGGCACCGGGGAGCTGTTTTTT; cdr3_aa: CASIRLAGTGELFF
cdr3_length: 19; v_call: TRBV30; d_call: TRBD1; j_call: TRBJ1-4; clone_size: NA; cdr3_nt: TGTGCCTGGAGTGTACCTCGGGGGACAGTTCGACCCCAGAATGAAAAACTGTTTTTT; cdr3_aa: CAWSVPRGTVRPQNEKLFF
cdr3_length: 15; v_call: TRBV28; d_call: TRBD1; j_call: TRBJ1-4; clone_size: NA; cdr3_nt: TGTGCCAGCAGTCATAGGGGGCAGACTAATGAAAAACTGTTTTTT; cdr3_aa: CASSHRGQTNEKLFF
cdr3_length: 16; v_call: TRBV28; d_call: NA; j_call: TRBJ2-7; clone_size: NA; cdr3_nt: TGTGCCAGTATTAGCGGTGGAGGGGCCTCGACCTACGAGCAGTACTTC; cdr3_aa: CASISGGGASTYEQYF
cdr3_length: 13; v_call: TRBV28; d_call: TRBD1; j_call: TRBJ1-2; clone_size: NA; cdr3_nt: TGTGCCAGCAGGCCAGGGGGTAGTTATGGCTACACCTTC; cdr3_aa: CASRPGGSYGYTF
cdr3_length: 14; v_call: TRBV9; d_call: NA; j_call: TRBJ1-3; clone_size: NA; cdr3_nt: TGTGCCAGCAGCCCCCCTGGGGTCTGGAACACCATATATTTT; cdr3_aa: CASSPPGVWNTIYF
cdr3_length: 13; v_call: TRBV6-1; d_call: NA; j_call: TRBJ1-6; clone_size: NA; cdr3_nt: TGTGCCAGCAGTGAAGATCCCTCCGGACCCCTCCACTTT; cdr3_aa: CASSEDPSGPLHF
cdr3_length: 15; v_call: TRBV7-6; d_call: TRBD2; j_call: TRBJ2-1; clone_size: NA; cdr3_nt: TGTGCCAGCAGCTCCGGCGTTGGACTAGCGGGGAACCAGTTCTTC; cdr3_aa: CASSSGVGLAGNQFF
cdr3_length: 14; v_call: TRBV2; d_call: NA; j_call: TRBJ2-5; clone_size: NA; cdr3_nt: TGTGCCAGCAGTATCCGGGGACTTGGCGAGACCCAGTACTTC; cdr3_aa: CASSIRGLGETQYF
cdr3_length: 15; v_call: TRBV7-8; d_call: NA; j_call: TRBJ1-5; clone_size: NA; cdr3_nt: TGTGCCAGCAGCTTAGAGGGCGATAGCAATCAGCCCCAGCATTTT; cdr3_aa: CASSLEGDSNQPQHF
cdr3_length: 15; v_call: TRBV4-3; d_call: TRBD1; j_call: TRBJ1-1; clone_size: once; cdr3_nt: TGCGCCAGCAGCCAAGCGTCAGGGGGTGGCACTGAAGCTTTCTTT; cdr3_aa: CASSQASGGGTEAFF
cdr3_length: 17; v_call: TRBV10-3; d_call: NA; j_call: TRBJ1-2; clone_size: NA; cdr3_nt: TGTGCCATCAGTGAGTCGAGTAATACAGGGCCTAGCTATGGCTACACCTTC; cdr3_aa: CAISESSNTGPSYGYTF
cdr3_length: 15; v_call: TRBV3-1/TRBV3-2; d_call: TRBD2; j_call: TRBJ2-7; clone_size: NA; cdr3_nt: TGTGCCAGCAGCCAAAAACCAGGGCGGGAGTGGGAGCAGTACTTC; cdr3_aa: CASSQKPGREWEQYF
cdr3_length: 14; v_call: TRBV2; d_call: NA; j_call: TRBJ1-5; clone_size: NA; cdr3_nt: TGTGCCAGCAGCCCGCAGGGAGAGCATCAGCCCCAGCATTTT; cdr3_aa: CASSPQGEHQPQHF
cdr3_length: 15; v_call: TRBV7-2; d_call: TRBD2; j_call: TRBJ2-5; clone_size: NA; cdr3_nt: TGTGCCAGCAGCTTCGGGGCGGGGAGGGAAGAGACCCAGTACTTC; cdr3_aa: CASSFGAGREETQYF
cdr3_length: 16; v_call: TRBV10-3; d_call: TRBD2; j_call: TRBJ2-2; clone_size: NA; cdr3_nt: TGTGCCATCAGTGAGCTAGAGCGGGAGTTCGCCGGGGAGCTGTTTTTT; cdr3_aa: CAISELEREFAGELFF
cdr3_length: 14; v_call: TRBV11-1; d_call: NA; j_call: TRBJ1-1; clone_size: NA; cdr3_nt: TGTGCCAGCAGCTTAGCGCGAACCTACACTGAAGCTTTCTTT; cdr3_aa: CASSLARTYTEAFF
cdr3_length: 13; v_call: TRBV30; d_call: TRBD1; j_call: TRBJ2-4; clone_size: NA; cdr3_nt: TGTGCCTGGTGCCGGGACAGAGGAAACATTCAGTACTTC; cdr3_aa: CAWCRDRGNIQYF
cdr3_length: 16; v_call: TRBV9; d_call: NA; j_call: TRBJ1-4; clone_size: NA; cdr3_nt: TGTGCCAGCAGCGTAGGTGGGTCCCGCGGGGACGAAAAACTGTTTTTT; cdr3_aa: CASSVGGSRGDEKLFF
cdr3_length: 16; v_call: TRBV4-1; d_call: TRBD1; j_call: TRBJ1-5; clone_size: NA; cdr3_nt: TGCGCCAGCAGCCAAGACGCAGGACAGGGTCATCAGCCCCAGCATTTT; cdr3_aa: CASSQDAGQGHQPQHF
cdr3_length: 14; v_call: TRBV18; d_call: TRBD1; j_call: TRBJ2-3; clone_size: NA; cdr3_nt: TGTGCCAGCTCACCGGGACAGGGTTCAGATACGCAGTATTTT; cdr3_aa: CASSPGQGSDTQYF
cdr3_length: 15; v_call: TRBV7-2; d_call: NA; j_call: TRBJ1-5; clone_size: NA; cdr3_nt: TGTGCCAGCAGCGTACAGGGTGTTGGTGGTCAGCCCCAGCATTTT; cdr3_aa: CASSVQGVGGQPQHF
cdr3_length: 12; v_call: TRBV2; d_call: NA; j_call: TRBJ2-7; clone_size: NA; cdr3_nt: TGTGCCAGCAGAAGACAGTCCTACGAGCAGTACTTC; cdr3_aa: CASRRQSYEQYF
cdr3_length: 12; v_call: TRBV3-1/TRBV3-2; d_call: NA; j_call: TRBJ2-2; clone_size: NA; cdr3_nt: TGTGCCAGCAGCCAAACGACAGGGGAGCTGTTTTTT; cdr3_aa: CASSQTTGELFF
cdr3_length: 14; v_call: TRBV30; d_call: NA; j_call: TRBJ1-4; clone_size: NA; cdr3_nt: TGTGCCTGGTCCCCCCCAGGGATTAATGAAAAACTGTTTTTT; cdr3_aa: CAWSPPGINEKLFF
cdr3_length: 15; v_call: TRBV7-6; d_call: NA; j_call: TRBJ1-5; clone_size: NA; cdr3_nt: TGTGCCAGCAGCTTAGAAGCGGGGAATAATCAGCCCCAGCATTTT; cdr3_aa: CASSLEAGNNQPQHF
cdr3_length: 11; v_call: TRBV28; d_call: TRBD2; j_call: TRBJ2-7; clone_size: NA; cdr3_nt: TGTGCCAGCAGCTTGGGGGGGGAGCAGTACTTC; cdr3_aa: CASSLGGEQYF
cdr3_length: 15; v_call: TRBV19; d_call: TRBD2; j_call: TRBJ2-1; clone_size: NA; cdr3_nt: TGTGCCAGTCAAATAGCGGGAGGGAGTTACAATGAGCAGTTCTTC; cdr3_aa: CASQIAGGSYNEQFF
cdr3_length: 17; v_call: TRBV19; d_call: TRBD1; j_call: TRBJ1-5; clone_size: few; cdr3_nt: TGTGCCACTGTCGGGACAGGGGGGATTTGGGGCAATCAGCCCCAGCATTTT; cdr3_aa: CATVGTGGIWGNQPQHF
cdr3_length: 15; v_call: TRBV9; d_call: NA; j_call: TRBJ1-5; clone_size: NA; cdr3_nt: TGTGCCAGCAGCCCGGGGAGGGTTGGCAATCAGCCCCAGCATTTT; cdr3_aa: CASSPGRVGNQPQHF
cdr3_length: 13; v_call: TRBV7-9; d_call: NA; j_call: TRBJ1-1; clone_size: NA; cdr3_nt: TGTGCCAGCAGCTACCGATCGAACACTGAAGCTTTCTTT; cdr3_aa: CASSYRSNTEAFF
cdr3_length: 15; v_call: TRBV7-2; d_call: TRBD1; j_call: TRBJ1-1; clone_size: NA; cdr3_nt: TGTGCCAGCAGCGCTTTTGGCAGGGGGCTTACTGAAGCTTTCTTT; cdr3_aa: CASSAFGRGLTEAFF
cdr3_length: 14; v_call: TRBV6-2/TRBV6-3; d_call: TRBD2; j_call: TRBJ2-3; clone_size: NA; cdr3_nt: TGTGCCAGCAGTTATGCGGGGGTACTTCGGGCGCAGTATTTT; cdr3_aa: CASSYAGVLRAQYF
cdr3_length: 13; v_call: TRBV4-2; d_call: NA; j_call: TRBJ1-2; clone_size: NA; cdr3_nt: TGTGCCAGCAGCCAAGATACCCGACTTGGCTACACCTTC; cdr3_aa: CASSQDTRLGYTF
cdr3_length: 14; v_call: TRBV19; d_call: NA; j_call: TRBJ1-2; clone_size: NA; cdr3_nt: TGTGCCAGTAGTATTGGACCGCTTAACTATGGCTACACCTTC; cdr3_aa: CASSIGPLNYGYTF
cdr3_length: 12; v_call: TRBV20-1; d_call: TRBD2; j_call: TRBJ2-1; clone_size: few; cdr3_nt: TGCAGTGCTAGTACTAGCGGCAATGAGCAGTTCTTC; cdr3_aa: CSASTSGNEQFF